Shown below are 11 T cell receptor beta chains from a single sample sequenced in a study of blood T cell repertoires in COVID-19 (dated by TCRdb to the early 2020s). The library relied on the immunoSEQ multiplex PCR assay. TCRdb's version of the immuneACCESS table is confined to in-frame rearrangements and falls short of the full clone set. An unresolved V gene accounts for under half of the shortfall where checked; the remainder is of unknown origin. The sample table shows about 150,000 clones, and about three quarters are seen once. The ten top clones hold around 1.7% of the sample. The sample comprised peripheral blood. Receptors were obtained from a man older than 75 with acute or convalescent COVID-19.

The rearrangement uses TRBV28 and TRBJ1-5, with D tentatively TRBD1 (5 bases). Trimming took off 6 bases at V and 2 bases at J, with 17 bases between the two ends. CDR1 is MDHEN and CDR2 is SYDVKM in the germline V gene. This CDR3 has 16 residues. The CDR3 sequence: CASSLMGGGGNQPQHF. The CDR3 DNA follows: TGTGCCAGCAGCCTCATGGGGGGAGGTGGCAATCAGCCCCAGCATTTT.

The chain combines TRBV7-2 with TRBJ2-1, with TRBD2 identical over 12 bases. Germline-derived CDR1 and CDR2 are SGHTA and FQGNSA. Germline trimming cut 6 bases from V and 9 bases from J; bases unmatched to any gene: 12. This CDR3 region has 16 residues. The CDR3 here is CASRNLAGGTRGEQFF. CDR3 nucleotide sequence: TGTGCCAGCAGAAACCTAGCGGGGGGGACCCGGGGTGAGCAGTTCTTC.

This sequence joins TRBV11-3 and TRBJ2-7; D is possibly TRBD1 (6 bases). The V and J ends lost 5 bases and 5 bases respectively, with 19 bases between them. Germline assignment: CDR1 SGHNT and CDR2 YENEEA. CDR3 length: 15 residues. The CDR3 region has the DNA TGTGCCAGCAGCCTCTCGACAGGTTCTAGCAACGAGCAGTACTTC. Its translation: CASSLSTGSSNEQYF.

This sequence joins TRBV4-2 and TRBJ1-4, with 9 bases lining up with TRBD1. The V segment lost 0 bases and the J segment 5 bases; nucleotides outside the gene matches: 4. The CDR3 loop spans 16 amino acids. Germline CDR1 is LGHNA and CDR2 is YNFKEQ. This CDR3 reads CASSQDGGQGNEKLFF. The DNA of the CDR3 is TGTGCCAGCAGCCAAGATGGGGGACAGGGAAATGAAAAACTGTTTTTT.

This sequence joins TRBV10-2 and TRBJ2-5, with D perhaps TRBD1 (6 bases). CDR1 WSHSY and CDR2 SAAADI come from the germline V gene. The CDR3 length is 15 residues. V was pared by 6 bases and J by 3 bases, with 17 bases between. The CDR3 loop is CASRTDRTAEETQYF. The CDR3, as DNA: TGCGCCAGCAGAACCGACCGGACAGCAGAAGAGACCCAGTACTTC.

This clone was counted only a few times. The rearrangement links TRBV6-6 to TRBJ1-6; 7 bases line up with TRBD1. Germline V gene data show CDR1 as MNHNY and CDR2 as SVGAGI (reference sequence). This CDR3 comprises 14 residues. Trimming took 8 bases from V and 7 from J; bases not matched to a gene: 8. CDR3 nucleotide sequence: TGTGCCAGCCACTCGACAGGGACCAATTCACCCCTCCACTTT. This encodes CASHSTGTNSPLHF.

V is TRBV6-5 and J is TRBJ1-2, with 7 positions matching TRBD1. Germline V lookup: CDR1 MNHEY, CDR2 SVGAGI. There are 14 residues in the CDR3. After removal of 6 bases from V and 5 bases from J, the junction contained 9 bases not matched to a gene. CDR3 in DNA: TGTGCCAGCAGCACCGACAGGGATTGGTATGGCTACACCTTC. This sequence encodes CASSTDRDWYGYTF.

The gene calls are TRBV11-2 and TRBJ2-1, with unresolved D. V shed 0 bases and J shed 3 bases, with 3 bases lying between them. The length of the CDR3 is 13 residues. Germline V lookup: CDR1 SGHAT, CDR2 FQNNGV. The CDR3 nucleotides read TGTGCCAGCAGCTTAGATAGCTACAATGAGCAGTTCTTC. It codes for CASSLDSYNEQFF.

This chain links TRBV10-2 with TRBJ2-5, with TRBD1 matching over 8 bases. Germline V gives CDR1 WSHSY, CDR2 SAAADI. The V segment lost 6 bases and the J segment 2 bases; nucleotides outside the gene matches: 5. The CDR3 length is 14 residues. CDR3: CASRKGQVQETQYF. The CDR3 DNA reads TGCGCCAGCAGAAAGGGACAGGTACAAGAGACCCAGTACTTC.

This clone was picked up a small number of times. This chain joins TRBV10-3 and TRBJ2-7; D uncertain. CDR3 length: 15 amino acids. Looked up from germline, CDR1 is ENHRY and CDR2 is SYGVKD. V dropped 3 bases and J dropped 3 bases, with 15 bases sitting between them. The CDR3 here is CAISENSRSDYEQYV. The CDR3 DNA is TGTGCCATCAGTGAAAATAGTCGTTCCGACTACGAGCAGTACGTC.

This chain joins TRBV10-3 and TRBJ2-1; TRBD2 agrees at 7 bases. Per germline, CDR1 ENHRY and CDR2 SYGVKD. Germline trimming cut 10 bases from V and 9 bases from J; bases unmatched to any gene: 15. The CDR3 is made up of 14 amino acids. The CDR3: CATRGAGNVGEQFF. CDR3 nucleotide sequence: TGTGCCACTCGGGGAGCGGGGAATGTGGGTGAGCAGTTCTTC.